This T cell receptor (beta chain) was retrieved from a study of cytomegalovirus exposure and HLA in healthy donors. Study-wide results and caveats: According to a subsequent analysis, TCR clusters identified in the first cohort showed a tendency to co-occur across the 100 to 150 validation repertoires.

The repertoire was sequenced with immunoSEQ multiplex PCR; TCRdb's copy has only in-frame clones and lacks some. The sample records 70,000 to 75,000 clones, around 93% being singletons. From germline, CDR1 is SGHAT and CDR2 FQNNGV. Germline trimming cut 1 base from V and 2 bases from J; bases unmatched to any gene: 4. This CDR3 comprises 17 residues. As for this clone: Its matching antigen is unknown.

Sequenced sample: PBMCs. This chain uses TRBV11-2 with TRBJ2-1, with TRBD2 matching over 11 bases. This TCR came from a woman younger than 30 in good health and CMV-seronegative. CDR3 DNA sequence: TGTGCCAGCAGCTTAGGACTAGCGGGGCTTCCCTACAATGAGCAGTTCTTC. Residues: CASSLGLAGLPYNEQFF.